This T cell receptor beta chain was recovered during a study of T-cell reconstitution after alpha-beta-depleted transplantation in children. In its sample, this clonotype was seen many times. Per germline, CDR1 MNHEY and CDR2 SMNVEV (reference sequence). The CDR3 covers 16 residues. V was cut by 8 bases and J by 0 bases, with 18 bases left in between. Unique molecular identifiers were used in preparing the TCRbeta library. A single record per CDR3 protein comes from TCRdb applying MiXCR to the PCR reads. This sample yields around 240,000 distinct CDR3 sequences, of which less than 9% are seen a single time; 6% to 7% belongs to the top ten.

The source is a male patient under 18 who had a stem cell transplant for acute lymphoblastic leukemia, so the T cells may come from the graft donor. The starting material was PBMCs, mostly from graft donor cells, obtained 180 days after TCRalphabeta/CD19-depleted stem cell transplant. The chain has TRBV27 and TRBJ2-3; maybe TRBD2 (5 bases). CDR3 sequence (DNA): TGTGCCAGCGGAGGACGTGGGCTCGCGAGCACAGATACGCAGTATTTT. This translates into CASGGRGLASTDTQYF.